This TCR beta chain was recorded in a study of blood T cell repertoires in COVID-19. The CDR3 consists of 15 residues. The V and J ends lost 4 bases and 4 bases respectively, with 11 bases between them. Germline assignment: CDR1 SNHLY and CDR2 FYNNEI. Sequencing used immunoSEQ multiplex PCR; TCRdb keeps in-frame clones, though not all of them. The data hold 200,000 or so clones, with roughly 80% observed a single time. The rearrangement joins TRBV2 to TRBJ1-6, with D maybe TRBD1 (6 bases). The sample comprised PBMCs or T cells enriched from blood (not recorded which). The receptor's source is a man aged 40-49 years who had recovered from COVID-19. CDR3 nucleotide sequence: TGTGCCAGCAGTGGGGGGCTAGGGTATAATTCACCCCTCCACTTT. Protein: CASSGGLGYNSPLHF.